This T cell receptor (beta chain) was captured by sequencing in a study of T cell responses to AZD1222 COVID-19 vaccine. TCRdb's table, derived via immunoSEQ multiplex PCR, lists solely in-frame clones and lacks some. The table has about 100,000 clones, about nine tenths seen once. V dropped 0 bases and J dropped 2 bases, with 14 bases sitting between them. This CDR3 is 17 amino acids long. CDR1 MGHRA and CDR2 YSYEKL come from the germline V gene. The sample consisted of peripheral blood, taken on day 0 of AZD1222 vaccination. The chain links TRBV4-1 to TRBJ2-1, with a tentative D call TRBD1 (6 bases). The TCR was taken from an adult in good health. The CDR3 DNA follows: TGCGCCAGCAGCCAAGATAGGCCCCAGGGGACCTACAATGAGCAGTTCTTC. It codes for CASSQDRPQGTYNEQFF.